This T cell receptor beta chain emerged from a study of response to subunit inactivated influenza vaccine. TCRdb passed the RT-PCR reads through MiXCR, listing each CDR3 protein once. The table has about 170,000 distinct CDR3 sequences, roughly a tenth seen once. Points from the study as a whole: Every seasonal influenza vaccination brings in few new T cells, the authors suggested.

Between the trimmed V and J ends, which lost 1 base and 4 bases, there was a span of 4 bases. The V gene's germline CDR1 is DFQATT and CDR2 SNEGSKA (reference sequence). The CDR3 totals 11 residues. With respect to this clonotype: The antigen remains unidentified.

V gene TRBV20-1 combines with J gene TRBJ1-2; D not resolved. The sequencing used CD8+ T cells sorted from PBMCs, collected around 2 years after vaccination. This receptor was identified in a man aged 50 to 69 who received an inactivated influenza vaccine. The CDR3 nucleotides are TGCAGTGCTAGAGTAAGCTATGGCTACACCTTC. Amino acids: CSARVSYGYTF.